This entry features one T cell receptor beta chain sequence. This clone was picked up a small number of times. What this receptor recognizes is not known. Qualities for individual bases were not recorded, and no much larger clone is one base off. The meaning of the sample's time point label: approximately eleven months on ibrutinib. For TCR beta library preparation, 1.5 to 2 micrograms of genomic DNA were extracted from the cryopreserved PBMCs. Longitudinal blood samples from CLL patients receiving ibrutinib monotherapy were subjected to high-throughput TCR beta sequencing. The patients took part in an open-label, single-center phase 2 trial of ibrutinib monotherapy. The goal of deep resolution MiSeq sequencing was a depth between 1 in 1 million and 1 in 200,000 T cells, and coverage averaged 10x per clonotype. TCR beta libraries were generated with the immunoSEQ hsTCRB Kit. Under the source paper's analysis protocol: ImmunoSEQ Data Assistant and ImmunoSEQ Analyzer were used for data analysis, and V, D and J genes were assigned according to IMGT definitions. Clonality, which ranges from 0 to 1, was calculated as one minus the normalized Shannon entropy of productive rearrangement frequencies. Public clonotype analysis was restricted to overrepresented clonotypes comprising at least 0.05% of each patient's repertoire. Repertoires from roughly 13 age-matched healthy donors in immuneACCESS were used as clonality controls. TCRdb obtained this table from immuneACCESS and retained in-frame rearrangements with V and J assigned. These tables miss some clones; where compared with another copy, unresolved V genes account for less than half of the shortfall, and the remainder is unexplained. The V and J calls and clone size were taken over from that table, and D and trimming were inferred from the DNA. This sample is represented by around 150,000 clones; 81% of them were singletons. About 1.9% of the sample is held by the ten biggest clonotypes.

This record belongs to a study of cytotoxic CD8 clonotypes in ibrutinib-treated CLL (dated by TCRdb to about 2021). Looking at the study overall: The cohort was composed of 11 relapsed/refractory and around 15 treatment-naive patients; IGHV unmutated status was identified in 17 patients. Partial responses were observed in roughly 24 patients and complete responses in 2; after a median follow-up of around 64 months, remission was maintained in approximately 14 patients and progression was observed in some twelve. The response samples were drawn at a median of approximately 11 months into treatment, with a range of about 6 to 36 months. On average, each sample yielded around 250,000 productive templates and tens of thousands of productive rearrangements. Of the approximately 86 people in the trial, about 27 had longitudinal samples available. Cryopreserved peripheral blood mononuclear cells were obtained before treatment, at response, and at either sustained remission or disease progression. Every remission and progressive disease sample was obtained while ibrutinib was still being received by the patients.

Points the paper makes about the study in general: At ibrutinib response clonality went up, during sustained remission it held steady, and at progression it dropped back toward baseline. Public clonotypes were found to be uncommon and were observed to contract or remain stable during treatment; the increase in clonality was shown to reflect expansion of private clonotypes at ibrutinib response. At baseline, clonality was higher than in age-matched healthy donors and showed a strong correlation with circulating CD8+ T-cell counts. Lymph node repertoires were not examined, and the timing of sampling was not matched between patients in sustained remission and those whose disease progressed.

Germline trimming amounts to 2 bases on V and 1 base on J, with 4 as the count of junction bases outside the gene matches. The CDR1 and CDR2 encoded by the germline V gene are SGDLS and YYNGEE. The CDR3 starts with the cysteine, ends with the phenylalanine, and has 17 residues. The only DNA kept is the CDR3, 51 bases in frame from the first base. The chain was built from TRBV9 and TRBJ2-5; 14 of the junction bases match TRBD2. This sequence was found in a human donor with chronic lymphocytic leukemia. Sequencing was performed on PBMCs, taken after 12 months of ibrutinib treatment. The DNA sequence reads TGTGCCAGCAGCGTCGGGACTAGCGGGGGACTCCAAGAGACCCAGTACTTC. This encodes CASSVGTSGGLQETQYF.